This T cell receptor (beta chain) appears in the sequencing data of a study of CD8+ T cells in alopecia areata. Extracted RNA was reverse transcribed, and the resulting cDNA served as sequencing template. This table comes from immunoSEQ multiplex PCR, and its TCRdb copy is limited to in-frame clones, with some not included. This sample has nearly 200,000 clones, with over 45% found just once. V shed 3 bases and J shed 7 bases, with 6 bases lying between them. This CDR3 spans 11 amino acids. The V gene's germline CDR1 is MNHEY and CDR2 SMNVEV (reference sequence). Treatment: oral pan-JAK inhibitor, 5-10 mg twice daily.

The V and J genes are TRBV27 and TRBJ1-2; tentative D call: TRBD1 (6 bases). The sequence was obtained from a human donor with alopecia areata. The starting material was CD4+ T cells sorted from blood, obtained at week 24, from a patient treated with tofacitinib. CDR3 coding DNA: TGTGCCAGCAGTTTCAGGGGTGGCTACACCTTC. Its translation is CASSFRGGYTF.